One sample yielded the 22 T cell receptor beta chains listed below, sequenced in a study of regulatory T cells in long-lasting Graves disease. CDR3-region Arm-PCR and iRepertoire HTBI primers produced the TCR beta libraries. TCRdb called the multiplex PCR reads again in MiXCR, with one record for every CDR3 protein. The sample consists of 310,000 or so distinct CDR3 sequences, 22% of them appearing once. The sample's time point: persistent/refractory GD, antithyroid drugs over 5 years with positive TRAb. From RNA extracted from PBMCs, the TCR library was made. The sequenced sample was peripheral blood mononuclear cells (PBMCs), obtained when the disease was refractory, from a patient treated with antithyroid drugs. The source is a female donor with Graves disease.

The J gene is TRBJ1-2, the V gene TRBV4-2; no firm D call. The CDR3 has 14 amino acids. The V end lost 1 base, the J end lost 3 bases, and 9 bases lay between the germline ends. Germline lookup yields CDR1 LGHNA and CDR2 YNFKEQ. The CDR3 region has the DNA TGTGCCAGCAGCCAAGGGAGGGTGGACTATGGCTACACCTTC. This translates into CASSQGRVDYGYTF.

This chain links TRBV10-3 with TRBJ2-1; 8 nucleotides match TRBD2. Germline-derived CDR1 and CDR2 are ENHRY and SYGVKD. V shed 10 bases and J 5 bases; nucleotides not matched to a gene: 10. This CDR3 is built from 14 residues. In DNA, the CDR3 is TGTGCCACTACTAGCGGACCTACCGACAATGAGCAGTTCTTC. This codes for CATTSGPTDNEQFF.

The V and J genes are TRBV20-1 and TRBJ2-2, with TRBD1 matching 7 bases. CDR3 length: 14 residues. V was clipped by 3 bases and J by 1 base; unmatched bases: 2. The germline gives CDR1 DFQATT, CDR2 SNEGSKA (reference sequence). CDR3 amino acids: CSASGQVNTGELFF. CDR3 bases: TGCAGTGCTAGCGGACAGGTGAACACCGGGGAGCTGTTTTTT.

This clonotype was counted ten times or more. The chain carries TRBV29-1 and TRBJ1-1; D perhaps matches TRBD1 (6 bases). Trimming took 5 bases from V and 0 from J, leaving 10 bases between them. The CDR3 extends over 13 amino acids. Germline CDR1 and CDR2: SQVTM and ANQGSEA. Here the CDR3 DNA reads TGCAGCGTTAACCGGGACATGAACACTGAAGCTTTCTTT. Its protein product is CSVNRDMNTEAFF.

This clonotype was seen more than once but under ten times. CDR3 nucleotide sequence: TGTGCCAGCTTTCAGGCTGGTGGGGCCAACGTCCTGACTTTC. It specifies CASFQAGGANVLTF. The chain employs TRBV6-2 or TRBV6-3 and TRBJ2-6; D not resolved. The CDR3 has 14 amino acids. CDR1 and CDR2 from the germline V gene are MNHEY and SVGEGT. Trimming took 8 bases from V and 3 from J, leaving 11 bases between them.

This clonotype turned up a few times. The V and J genes are TRBV20-1 and TRBJ2-7, with 8 positions matching TRBD2. The CDR3 spans 15 residues. V was clipped by 7 bases and J by 5 bases; unmatched bases: 16. Germline V gives CDR1 DFQATT, CDR2 SNEGSKA (reference sequence). CDR3 region: CSVTAGGLGVDEQYF. Written as DNA, the CDR3 is TGCAGTGTTACCGCGGGGGGACTAGGAGTTGACGAGCAGTACTTC.

This rearrangement joins TRBV6-1 to TRBJ1-1, with a tentative D call TRBD1 (5 bases). Trimming stripped 5 bases from V and 5 bases from J, with 12 bases between. The CDR3 is made up of 13 amino acids. CDR1 is MNHNS and CDR2 is SASEGT in the germline V gene. CDR3 coding DNA: TGTGCCAGCAGTCAACCTGGGGGGACTGAAGCTTTCTTT. Translation: CASSQPGGTEAFF.

This clonotype has a count of ten or more. This chain links TRBV7-2 with TRBJ2-7; D gene unclear. Deletions cut 5 bases from V and 4 bases from J, with 15 bases between. The germline V gene encodes CDR1 SGHTA and CDR2 FQGNSA. The length of the CDR3 is 14 residues. The CDR3 DNA follows: TGTGCCAGCAGCCCCCGCTCGGGCGCGTACGAGCAGTACTTC. This gives the protein CASSPRSGAYEQYF.

The sample holds many counts of this clonotype. The genes are TRBV11-2 and TRBJ1-1; 7 bases line up with TRBD1. CDR3 length: 13 residues. V lost 7 bases to trimming and J lost 1 base; unmatched junction nucleotides: 3. CDR1 SGHAT and CDR2 FQNNGV come from the germline V gene. The CDR3 sequence is CASTWDRNTEAFF. The CDR3 DNA reads TGTGCCAGCACCTGGGACAGGAACACTGAAGCTTTCTTT.

This clonotype showed up many times. The V gene is TRBV11-2, the J gene TRBJ2-5; TRBD2 matches at 7 bases. V shed 11 bases, J shed 2 bases, and the junction held 5 bases outside the gene matches. The germline V gene encodes CDR1 SGHAT and CDR2 FQNNGV. CDR3 length: 12 amino acids. CDR3 loop: CASARGQETQYF. For the CDR3, the DNA is TGTGCCTCTGCGCGGGGGCAAGAGACCCAGTACTTC. The full variable domain, rest sourced from reference TRBV11-2 and TRBJ2-5, is EAGVAQSPRYKIIEKRQSVAFWCNPISGHATLYWYQQILGQGPKLLIQFQNNGVVDDSQLPKDRFSAERLKGVDSTLKIQPAKLEDSAVYLCASARGQETQYFGPGTRLLVL.

Many counts were recorded for this clonotype. V is TRBV2 and J is TRBJ1-2, with D unclear. This CDR3 contains 12 residues. CDR1 is SNHLY and CDR2 is FYNNEI in the germline V gene. V dropped 6 bases and J dropped 13 bases, with 18 bases sitting between them. The DNA of the CDR3 is TGTGCCAGCAGGAACCTAGACGGAGGTCTCACCTTC. Protein product: CASRNLDGGLTF.

This clonotype was recorded at least ten times. The chain carries TRBV6-9 and TRBJ1-2; no clear D. The CDR3 length is 16 residues. V was cut by 3 bases and J by 4 bases, with 18 bases left in between. Germline V lookup: CDR1 MNHGY, CDR2 SVAAGI. The CDR3 nucleotides are TGTGCCAGCAGTTACTCTTATTTGGAGGCAGTCTATGGCTACACCTTC. Amino acids: CASSYSYLEAVYGYTF.

This clonotype was detected ten times or more. The chain joins TRBV7-2 to TRBJ2-5; 10 bases align to TRBD2. Per germline, CDR1 SGHTA and CDR2 FQGNSA. The CDR3 is 15 residues long. J was trimmed by 5 bases and V by 2 bases; bases with no gene match: 5. Here the CDR3 reads CASSLSGRAWETQYF. The CDR3 bases are TGTGCCAGCAGCTTAAGCGGGAGGGCTTGGGAGACCCAGTACTTC.

A few counts support this clonotype. The rearrangement links TRBV20-1 to TRBJ2-7, with 8 bases fitting TRBD1. Germline-derived CDR1 and CDR2 are DFQATT and SNEGSKA (reference sequence). CDR3 length: 16 residues. V trimming: 0 bases; J trimming: 2 bases; junction bases outside the gene matches: 9. The CDR3 DNA reads TGCAGTGCTAGAGATAGGGACGGGACAGGTGCCTACGAGCAGTACTTC. Translated, it gives CSARDRDGTGAYEQYF.

This clonotype was recorded at least ten times. The V call is TRBV12-3 or TRBV12-4, the J call TRBJ1-5; 7 bases align to TRBD1. The CDR3 sequence is 12 residues long. The V segment lost 8 bases and the J segment 6 bases; nucleotides outside the gene matches: 4. In DNA form, the CDR3 reads TGTGCCAGCGGACAGGTTAGTCAGCCCCAGCATTTT. Amino acids: CASGQVSQPQHF.

This clonotype was seen repeatedly, ten times or more. The DNA of the CDR3 is TGTGCCAGCAGCCCCGGGCTAGCGGCCTACAATGAGCAGTTCTTC. It encodes CASSPGLAAYNEQFF. V usage is TRBV7-2 and J usage is TRBJ2-1; 7 bases map to TRBD2. This CDR3 is 15 amino acids long. The V gene's germline CDR1 is SGHTA and CDR2 FQGNSA. The V gene end was trimmed by 5 bases and the J gene end by 2 bases; junction bases not matched to a gene: 6.

This clonotype was observed a few times. The CDR3 loop reads CASRPSSGSYNEQFF. CDR3 DNA: TGTGCCAGCAGACCATCTAGCGGGAGCTACAATGAGCAGTTCTTC. The V call is TRBV12-3 or TRBV12-4, the J call TRBJ2-1, with 10 bases aligning to TRBD2. Trimming took 6 bases from V and 3 from J; bases not matched to a gene: 5. This CDR3 is 15 amino acids long.

This clonotype was seen many times. This chain's CDR3 is CASSGRQGGNQPQHF. CDR3 DNA sequence: TGTGCCAGCAGTGGTCGACAGGGAGGAAATCAGCCCCAGCATTTT. This chain uses TRBV6-1 with TRBJ1-5, with 7 bases lining up with TRBD1. The CDR3 spans 15 residues. Trimming at V came to 4 bases and at J to 4 bases, leaving 7 bases not matched to a gene. Germline loops: CDR1 MNHNS, CDR2 SASEGT.

The chain recombines TRBV20-1 with TRBJ1-3; TRBD1 is a possible D gene (5 bases). V was trimmed by 5 bases and J by 4 bases, leaving 12 bases between them. Germline lookup yields CDR1 DFQATT and CDR2 SNEGSKA (reference sequence). The CDR3 contains 13 residues. CDR3 in amino acids: CSAGQGPGNTIYF. Written as DNA, the CDR3 is TGCAGTGCTGGTCAGGGCCCCGGAAACACCATATATTTT.

Ten or more counts support this clonotype. The chain employs TRBV28 and TRBJ2-7; D might be TRBD2 (6 bases). Germline lookup yields CDR1 MDHEN and CDR2 SYDVKM. Trimming stripped 3 bases from V and 5 bases from J, with 14 bases between. The CDR3 has 14 residues. CDR3 residues: CASSFLEGGNEQYF. The CDR3, as DNA: TGTGCCAGCAGTTTTTTGGAAGGCGGGAACGAGCAGTACTTC.

The chain carries TRBV6-6 and TRBJ2-7, with D possibly matching TRBD2 (5 bases). CDR1 MNHNY and CDR2 SVGAGI come from the germline V gene (reference sequence). V lost 1 base to trimming and J lost 4 bases, with 14 bases between them. The CDR3 runs to 15 residues. The CDR3 DNA reads TGTGCCAGCAGTTACTTGGACTTGTCTGAATACGAGCAGTACTTC. It codes for CASSYLDLSEYEQYF.

This clonotype was counted a few times. The chain joins TRBV6-1 to TRBJ1-5; TRBD1 might be the D (5 bases). The CDR3 spans 14 residues. The V end lost 7 bases, the J end lost 6 bases, and 16 bases lay between the germline ends. CDR1 is MNHNS, CDR2 SASEGT, per germline. The chain's CDR3 is CASNGGGPGQPQHF. The CDR3 DNA sequence: TGTGCCAGCAACGGGGGGGGTCCTGGTCAGCCCCAGCATTTT.